These T cell receptor beta chains were read from a single sample in a study of human T cells and chemical hapten exposure. TCRdb re-called the RACE reads with MiXCR, one entry per CDR3 protein. The sample holds some 74,000 distinct CDR3 sequences, under 15% seen once. Sequencing was performed on whole blood, taken in connection with sensitization to the hapten diphenylcyclopropenone (DPC). The receptors were sampled from a woman between 45 and 65 years old with alopecia areata. Some clones in this sample may be carry-over from other donors' samples. The CDR3 runs from the conserved cysteine through the conserved F or W. The D gene is left open where the match is weak.

-,TRBV27,TRBJ2-1,CASRGNEQFF
-,TRBV7-9,TRBJ1-1,CASSKEKLNTEAFF
TRBD2,TRBV12-3/TRBV12-4,TRBJ2-7,CASSFGAGAYEQYF
-,TRBV3-1,TRBJ2-1,CASSQATGSYNEQFF
-,TRBV4-2,TRBJ1-1,CASSQVGGPLNTEAFF
TRBD1,TRBV12-3/TRBV12-4,TRBJ2-7,CASSLTTGSYEQYF
-,TRBV7-9,TRBJ2-4,CASSLDRIKNIQYF
-,TRBV19,TRBJ2-2,CASSIGVNTGELFF
TRBD1,TRBV2,TRBJ1-5,CASSPGQEQPQHF
-,TRBV2,TRBJ2-3,CASSGDIAGHTQYF
TRBD1,TRBV18,TRBJ2-7,CASSPGTVITYEQYF
-,TRBV5-4,TRBJ2-5,CASSVGQIETQYF
TRBD2,TRBV20-1,TRBJ2-1,CSAPGTSGRGSNEQFF
-,TRBV9,TRBJ2-3,CASSVGPGSTDTQYF
-,TRBV6-2/TRBV6-3,TRBJ2-7,CASRIPTVSYEQYF
-,TRBV27,TRBJ2-5,CASSGWGTQETQYF
TRBD1,TRBV11-2,TRBJ2-1,CASSQPRQGMNEQFF
TRBD2,TRBV20-1,TRBJ2-3,CSARLAGGTDTQYF
-,TRBV20-1,TRBJ2-7,CSALRDSYEQYF
TRBD2,TRBV6-5,TRBJ2-7,CASSYASGNTPYEQYF
-,TRBV12-3/TRBV12-4,TRBJ2-7,CASSPPRVAYEQYF
TRBD1,TRBV6-5,TRBJ2-5,CASSYGGQGRRTQYF
-,TRBV3-1,TRBJ1-1,CASSQDGTGRKAFF
-,TRBV20-1,TRBJ2-1,CSASLDATNEQFF
-,TRBV27,TRBJ2-3,CASSLSGTRFDTQYF
TRBD1,TRBV7-3,TRBJ1-1,CASSRTGTTEAFF
-,TRBV10-2,TRBJ2-3,CASSESGTGGTDTQYF
-,TRBV13,TRBJ2-3,CASSFMTDTDTQYF
-,TRBV2,TRBJ2-1,CASSEGSAYNEQFF
-,TRBV11-2,TRBJ2-7,CASSHGIVFSYEQYF
TRBD2,TRBV18,TRBJ2-1,CASSRLAGGGTYNEQFF
-,TRBV7-9,TRBJ2-3,CASSPYNPDTQYF
TRBD1,TRBV12-3/TRBV12-4,TRBJ2-1,CASSASGQLGYNEQFF
-,TRBV3-1,TRBJ2-1,CASSQTSRHPIWFF
-,TRBV5-4,TRBJ2-5,CASSLEAVQETQYF
-,TRBV12-3/TRBV12-4,TRBJ2-4,CASSPTRGQRASHAFQYF
-,TRBV20-1,TRBJ1-2,CSALQVYGYTF
-,TRBV18,TRBJ1-2,CASSPESPGSTFYGYTF
-,TRBV7-6,TRBJ2-7,CASSLTLNYEQYF
-,TRBV5-1,TRBJ1-1,CASSLLSGLEAFF
-,TRBV27,TRBJ1-5,CASSLRRGDSPQHF
-,TRBV11-2,TRBJ2-4,CASSLDPPATGRSIQYF
-,TRBV19,TRBJ2-1,CASSIGSLHEQFF
TRBD1,TRBV11-2,TRBJ1-5,CASSQGSGGGQPQHF
-,TRBV7-2,TRBJ2-1,CASSLSLAGHDEQFF
-,TRBV5-4,TRBJ2-7,CASSLDNMQGGAYEQYF
TRBD2,TRBV29-1,TRBJ2-7,CSVGTSGPDEQYF
-,TRBV15,TRBJ2-5,CATSNLPGETQYF
TRBD1,TRBV20-1,TRBJ1-1,CSATWTGDRTEAFF